The rows below give T cell receptor beta chains drawn from one sample of a study of blood T cell repertoires in COVID-19. The protocol was immunoSEQ multiplex PCR, while the TCRdb copy is restricted to in-frame clones and leaves out a portion. Altogether 200,000 or so clones are present, about 90% being singletons, with the ten largest covering less than 3%. The sample was peripheral blood. The receptors stem from a woman aged 60-75 years with acute or convalescent COVID-19. The conserved cysteine and the conserved F or W are not part of the CDR3 here. Expanded clones are given a class, and other clones once, few, many or no size at all.

clone_size,v_call,j_call,cdr3_aa
.,TRBV5-1,TRBJ1-2,ASSLGQGWYGYT
.,TRBV19,TRBJ2-1,ASSIKTGGYNEQF
.,TRBV10-3,TRBJ2-4,AISDPGLAKNIQY
once,TRBV15,TRBJ2-1,ATSRDFTGDEQF
.,TRBV18,TRBJ2-5,ASSPGLAVSGETQY
.,TRBV28,TRBJ2-1,ASSLRTSGRVNEQF
.,TRBV30,TRBJ2-2,AWRQGSNTGELF
.,TRBV15,TRBJ1-5,ATSGPGGSNQPQH
.,TRBV7-9,TRBJ2-7,ASSPGASGNSYEQY
.,TRBV24-1,TRBJ1-1,ATSDQGGTEAF
.,TRBV14,TRBJ2-7,ASSQERLAGPYEQY
.,TRBV19,TRBJ2-3,ASRGRTPLTDTQY
few,TRBV28,TRBJ1-2,ASSPPSGGPSRGT
.,TRBV19,TRBJ2-3,ASSIDSRALLSTDTQY
.,TRBV6-5,TRBJ2-1,ASKIDPWEYNEQF
.,TRBV5-1,TRBJ2-5,ASSSESGGAETQY
.,TRBV7-3,TRBJ2-3,ASSPIPWFGSSTDTQY
.,TRBV5-1,TRBJ1-6,ASSLGAAREGSPLH
.,TRBV6-1,TRBJ2-2,ASSEARGGTNTGELF
.,TRBV23-1,TRBJ1-6,ASSQSQDINSPLH
.,TRBV7-2,TRBJ2-3,ASSLYGSSTDTQY
.,TRBV2,TRBJ1-6,ASGNLGGYNSPLH
.,TRBV5-1,TRBJ2-3,ASTHPGGATDTQY
.,TRBV5-1,TRBJ1-5,ASTLYFGSNQPQH
.,TRBV6-6,TRBJ2-3,ASSPRVTSGRASDTQY
.,TRBV12-3/TRBV12-4,TRBJ1-1,ASSFSLEAF
few,TRBV7-9,TRBJ2-2,ASSPSGAGANTGELF
.,TRBV3-1/TRBV3-2,TRBJ2-2,ASSQGPSHWGQTTNTGELF
.,TRBV6-2/TRBV6-3,TRBJ2-2,ASSRTGAEVTGELF
.,TRBV11-2,TRBJ1-1,ASSLIQGINTEAF
once,TRBV19,TRBJ1-5,ASSTQATYSNQPQH
.,TRBV5-5,TRBJ2-7,ASSLESGRTYEQY
.,TRBV12-3/TRBV12-4,TRBJ2-2,ASSSRTGELF
few,TRBV19,TRBJ2-7,ASSILTGGGIFYEQY
.,TRBV12-5,TRBJ2-5,ASGLTGETQY
.,TRBV2,TRBJ2-7,ASKDSSYEQY
once,TRBV5-1,TRBJ2-1,ASSLPGQGYNEQF
.,TRBV7-3,TRBJ2-3,ASSLGQGPSTDTQY
.,TRBV5-1,TRBJ1-2,ASSLDAGSYGYT
.,TRBV2,TRBJ2-1,ASSEEGAVYNEQF
.,TRBV14,TRBJ1-2,ASSADGYRGYT
.,TRBV5-1,TRBJ1-3,ASRLNREGSNTIY
.,TRBV18,TRBJ2-1,ASSPGQVTYNEQF
.,TRBV19,TRBJ1-1,ASTRQGVSLNTEAF
.,TRBV20-1,TRBJ1-2,SASKPSANYGYT
.,TRBV5-1,TRBJ1-1,ASSLGLRGQDTEAF
.,TRBV7-9,TRBJ2-7,ASQEAYEQY
.,TRBV6-5,TRBJ2-2,ASSYSHRVPGELF